One T cell receptor (beta chain) is described in this entry. This CDR3 region has 19 residues. Trimming stripped 3 bases from V and 0 bases from J, with 23 bases between. CDR1 KGHSH and CDR2 LQKENI come from the germline V gene. Clones were sequenced by immunoSEQ multiplex PCR, and TCRdb holds only the in-frame ones, with some missing. The table shows 200,000 to 250,000 clones, with under 90% occurring only once. The sample is drawn from a study of blood T cell repertoires in COVID-19. This receptor was taken from a woman older than 75 with COVID-19, enrolled during active disease. This chain links TRBV18 with TRBJ1-1, with D uncertain. The source material was peripheral blood. Here the CDR3 DNA reads TGTGCCAGCTCACCGACGGCTAGAAGCTTAGCTTCGATGAACACTGAAGCTTTCTTT. It is translated as CASSPTARSLASMNTEAFF.